The 19 T cell receptor beta chains given below trace back to one sample, sequenced in a study of tumor-infiltrating lymphocytes in primary liver carcinoma. From around 530 ng of total RNA, TCR beta-specific cDNA was reverse-transcribed using a constant-region primer. ARM-PCR, slightly modified, supplied the TCR beta libraries through three nested multiplex PCR rounds. It was with TRBV1-TRBV30 forward primers and a C-beta reverse primer that the first two PCR rounds were run, at around 10 cycles each. TCRdb passed the multiplex PCR reads through MiXCR, listing each CDR3 protein once. The sample shows roughly 25,000 distinct CDR3 sequences, about three quarters of them seen only once. Taking about 17-31 mg of unsorted bulk tissue, the authors co-extracted RNA and DNA. The source material was liver tumor tissue from sampling region 3. Subset defined: tumor region T3, left-lateral pole. These TCRs come from a man between 40 and 49 years old with primary liver carcinoma and hepatitis B virus infection.

Remarks on this clonotype: Lacking the conserved final phenylalanine or tryptophan, this CDR3 likely reflects a read error. The rearrangement uses TRBV12-3 or TRBV12-4 and TRBJ2-6; D is perhaps TRBD1 or TRBD2 (5 bases each). CDR3 length: 16 residues. The CDR3 region has the DNA TGTCCCAGCATCGCCGGGACCGACTCCGGGGCCAACGTCCTGACTCTC. It codes for CPSIAGTDSGANVLTL.

This clonotype was recorded only once. The CDR3 protein is CSYLAPRRRETQYF. CDR3 in DNA: TGCAGTTACCTCGCCCCCCGGCGTAGAGAGACCCAGTACTTC. The chain employs TRBV29-1 and TRBJ2-5; no reliable D call. CDR3 size: 14 residues. CDR1 is SQVTM, CDR2 ANQGSEA, per germline.

About this clonotype: Its ends do not fully match the called genes, so a read error is possible. The V call is TRBV11-2, the J call TRBJ2-3; D is uncertain. CDR3 size: 16 residues. Germline V lookup: CDR1 SGHAT, CDR2 FQNNGV. The CDR3 region is CDSSRQPINPTYTQYF. As DNA, the CDR3 is TGTGACAGCAGCCGACAACCTATCAACCCCACATATACGCAGTATTTT.

Notes on this clonotype: The junction does not match germline at one end; this may be a read error. The chain uses TRBV6-4 and TRBJ2-1; 9 nucleotides align to TRBD2. From germline, CDR1 is MRHNA and CDR2 SNTAGT. CDR3 length: 15 residues. The CDR3 DNA reads as TGTGCCAGCAGCGCCCAGGGACTAGCAGTCAATGTGCAGTTCTTC. Protein product: CASSAQGLAVNVQFF.

Points on this clonotype: As the CDR3 is not closed by the conserved phenylalanine or tryptophan, this likely results from a read error. This chain joins TRBV10-3 and TRBJ2-7; no reliable D call. CDR1 is ENHRY and CDR2 is SYGVKD in the germline V gene. The CDR3 covers 12 residues. V was pared by 4 bases and J by 7 bases, with 11 bases between. CDR3 residues: CAISGKMGEQYS. DNA for the CDR3: TGTGCCATCAGTGGGAAGATGGGGGAGCAGTACTCC.

This clonotype was recorded many times. The chain employs TRBV30 and TRBJ1-5; D unclear. The germline V gene encodes CDR1 GTSNPN and CDR2 SVGIG (reference sequence). This CDR3 contains 13 residues. With 5 bases removed from V and 3 bases from J, the gap between germline ends came to 11 bases. The CDR3 region is CAWGKTDNQPQHF. The CDR3 DNA is TGTGCCTGGGGAAAAACAGACAATCAGCCCCAGCATTTT.

In the case of this clonotype: Since no conserved phenylalanine or tryptophan closes the CDR3, a read error is the likely cause. The chain joins TRBV4-2 to TRBJ2-7; 16 bases line up with TRBD2. The CDR3 runs 18 residues. Germline V lookup: CDR1 LGHNA, CDR2 YNFKEQ. The CDR3 region is CTSSRQPGLAGGPHEQYI. In DNA, the CDR3 is TGTACCAGCAGTAGACAACCGGGACTAGCGGGAGGGCCACACGAGCAGTACATC.

As regards this clonotype: Germline and junction disagree at one end, which may indicate a read error. In DNA form, the CDR3 reads TGCGCCAGCATTGAGGCTAAGGGACTAGCGGGGGACACCGGGGAGCCGTCTTTT. As protein: CASIEAKGLAGDTGEPSF. The chain recombines TRBV10-2 with TRBJ2-2; TRBD2 matches at 14 bases. The CDR3 loop spans 18 amino acids. Germline CDR1 WSHSY, CDR2 SAAADI.

This clonotype was counted a single time. The germline gene is not matched at one end of the junction; a read error may be the cause. V gene TRBV6-2 or TRBV6-3 combines with J gene TRBJ2-1; D uncertain. Germline V gene data show CDR1 as MNHEY and CDR2 as SVGEGT. The CDR3 length is 11 residues. CDR3 sequence (DNA): TGTGCCAGCAGTTACTATAATGAGCACTTCTTC. Its protein is CASSYYNEHFF.

Turning to this clonotype: This may arise from a read error, as a much more abundant clone is one base away. Without the conserved terminal phenylalanine or tryptophan, this CDR3 likely stems from a read error. The rearrangement links TRBV19 to TRBJ1-5; TRBD1 agrees at 10 bases. The V gene end was trimmed by 9 bases and the J gene end by 5 bases; junction bases not matched to a gene: 7. CDR1 is LNHDA, CDR2 SQIVND, per germline (reference sequence). This CDR3 is 14 amino acids long. The CDR3 loop is CARGKGQGDQPQHS. As DNA, the CDR3 is TGTGCCAGGGGTAAAGGACAGGGGGATCAGCCCCAGCATTCT.

In the case of this clonotype: Mismatch with germline at one junction end may stem from a read error. The V gene is TRBV5-5, the J gene TRBJ2-1; D perhaps matches TRBD1 (6 bases). This CDR3 is 15 amino acids long. In germline, CDR1 is SGHKS, CDR2 YYEKEE (reference sequence). The CDR3 loop reads CANSPRQDSYNEQFF. CDR3 coding DNA: TGTGCCAATAGCCCTAGACAGGATTCCTATAATGAGCAGTTCTTC.

Concerning this clonotype itself: The missing conserved phenylalanine or tryptophan at the end of this CDR3 makes a read error likely. The rearrangement uses TRBV4-2 and TRBJ2-7; either TRBD1 or TRBD2 may fit D (6 bases each). V dropped 3 bases and J dropped 6 bases, with 15 bases sitting between them. Germline CDR1 reads LGHNA; CDR2 reads YNFKEQ. This CDR3 spans 14 amino acids. CDR3 residues: CASSHGGLAGEQYC. The CDR3 nucleotides are TGTGCCAGCAGCCACGGGGGCTTGGCGGGCGAGCAGTACTGC.

To note about this clonotype: The junction differs from germline at one of its ends, possibly a read error. The chain uses TRBV6-1 and TRBJ2-1; the match to TRBD2 covers 14 bases. CDR3 length: 16 amino acids. Germline assignment: CDR1 MNHNS and CDR2 SASEGT. The CDR3: CACSKGLAGVFNEQFF. CDR3 DNA: TGTGCCTGCAGTAAGGGACTAGCGGGAGTCTTCAATGAGCAGTTCTTC.

The table lists this clonotype with a few counts. One junction end does not reproduce the germline sequence, and a read error may be involved. The chain couples TRBV7-8 to TRBJ2-3, with D tentatively TRBD2 (5 bases). CDR1 and CDR2 (germline): SGHVS, FQNEAQ. CDR3 length: 16 residues. CDR3 amino acids: CASTLKEAQNTDTQYF. The CDR3 DNA sequence: TGTGCCAGCACCCTCAAGGAGGCGCAGAACACAGATACACAGTATTTT.

Regarding this clonotype: The junction differs from germline at one of its ends, possibly a read error. V is TRBV12-3 or TRBV12-4 and J is TRBJ2-4; 11 positions agree with TRBD2. This CDR3 region has 18 residues. This CDR3 is CDSSAETSGTLAKNIQYF. The DNA for the CDR3 is TGTGACAGCAGTGCCGAGACTAGCGGGACGCTAGCCAAAAACATTCAGTACTTC.

The table lists this clonotype with many counts. The chain is built from TRBV10-3 and TRBJ2-7, with 9 bases fitting TRBD1. Trimming at V came to 3 bases and at J to 8 bases, leaving 8 bases not matched to a gene. The CDR3 totals 14 residues. In germline, CDR1 is ENHRY, CDR2 SYGVKD. CDR3 region: CAISDNGQGMKQYF. CDR3 DNA: TGTGCCATCAGTGATAATGGACAGGGGATGAAGCAGTACTTC.

Worth noting for this clonotype: Its ends do not fully match the called genes, so a read error is possible. This chain joins TRBV11-2 and TRBJ1-4; D is unresolved. The V gene's germline CDR1 is SGHAT and CDR2 FQNNGV. CDR3 length equals 16 residues. This chain's CDR3 is CACSKTPGGSNEKLVF. The CDR3 DNA is TGTGCCTGCAGCAAGACTCCAGGAGGATCAAATGAAAAACTGGTTTTT.

This clonotype appeared once. In this CDR3 the conserved last residue, phenylalanine or tryptophan, is missing, so a read error is likely. The J gene is TRBJ2-7, the V gene TRBV10-1; D uncertain. The CDR3 covers 13 residues. Between the trimmed V and J ends, which lost 4 bases and 9 bases, there was a span of 16 bases. CDR1 is WNHNN, CDR2 SYGVQD, per germline (reference sequence). CDR3 sequence: CASSVGQTVGQYL. The DNA of the CDR3 is TGCGCCAGCAGTGTGGGTCAAACGGTGGGGCAGTACCTC.

V gene TRBV10-3 combines with J gene TRBJ2-7, with TRBD2 identical over 14 bases. Germline V gives CDR1 ENHRY, CDR2 SYGVKD. The CDR3 is 19 residues long. The V segment lost 7 bases and the J segment 7 bases; nucleotides outside the gene matches: 21. CDR3 DNA sequence: TGTGCCATCACCAAACGATCGGGACTAGCGGGAGAGTTCTCCAAGGAGCAGTACTTC. Its translation is CAITKRSGLAGEFSKEQYF.